A few counts support the clone carrying this TCR beta chain. Its antigen remains unidentified. Trimming took 6 bases from V and 2 from J; bases not matched to a gene: 10. This CDR3 region has 15 residues. CDR1 is MDHEN, CDR2 SYDVKM, per germline. This sample is part of a study of response to subunit inactivated influenza vaccine. Study outcomes and limitations: Seasonal influenza vaccination, on each occasion, was suggested by the authors to recruit few new T cells.

TCRdb redid the calling of the RT-PCR reads with MiXCR, one entry per CDR3 protein. The sample has about 650,000 distinct CDR3 sequences, about 15% seen once. The rearrangement links TRBV28 to TRBJ2-7; TRBD2 matches at 7 bases. The source material was PBMCs from blood, sampled roughly 12 days after vaccination. This sequence originates from a man aged 50 to 59 who received an inactivated influenza vaccine. CDR3 protein: CASRLPGTNPYEQYF. Here the CDR3 DNA reads TGTGCCAGCAGGCTTCCCGGGACTAACCCCTACGAGCAGTACTTC.